Here is one TCR beta chain with its context. In germline, CDR1 is SNHLY, CDR2 FYNNEI. The V end lost 7 bases, the J end lost 7 bases, and 10 bases lay between the germline ends. The CDR3 covers 11 residues. Under the authors' procedure: Amplification of reference gene primers was used by the study to estimate nucleated cell counts. Only in-frame clones appear in the TCRdb table, and some are missing; sequencing was by immunoSEQ multiplex PCR. The DNA was the basis for D and trimming; V, J and clone size are from that table. The data contain approximately 50,000 clones, around 80% of them singletons. The sample belongs to a study of blood T cell repertoires in COVID-19. Study background: The United States, Italy and Spain supplied acute and convalescent COVID-19 samples. Sources were T cells, B-cell-depleted T cells, or PBMCs; the material itself was cDNA or gDNA.

The source is a man aged 65 to 85 with acute or convalescent COVID-19. The sequencing input was peripheral blood. The rearrangement links TRBV2 to TRBJ1-1; a weak D match, TRBD1 (5 bases). CDR3 coding DNA: TGTGCCAGCAAAGCCGACAGTGAAGCTTTCTTT. Translation: CASKADSEAFF.